Sequencing of this T cell receptor (beta chain) was carried out in a study of human T cells and chemical hapten exposure. As to time point: pre-sensitization, week 0. The sample's treatment: therapeutic diphenylcyclopropenone sensitization with weekly scalp DPC. Blood collection happened ahead of applying each patch test. Using its own MiXCR run on the RACE reads, TCRdb lists one record per CDR3 protein. The sample has more than 85,000 distinct CDR3 sequences, 8.5% seen once. This clonotype was picked up many times. J lost 3 bases, V lost 3 bases, and 6 bases had no gene match. The V gene's germline CDR1 is MDHEN and CDR2 SYDVKM. This CDR3 has 15 amino acids.

Sequenced material: whole blood, taken in connection with sensitization to the hapten diphenylcyclopropenone (DPC). This rearrangement joins TRBV28 to TRBJ2-3, with TRBD2 matching 7 bases. The clonotype was recovered from a man aged 40-49 years with alopecia areata. Some clones in this sample may be carry-over from other donors' samples. The CDR3 region has the DNA TGTGCCAGCAGTTTTGCGGGAGTAGGGACAGATACGCAGTATTTT. This sequence encodes CASSFAGVGTDTQYF.